The clone carrying this TCR beta chain was picked up many times. Antigen specificity is unknown. Ophthalmopathy donors' eye disease showed moderate-to-severe activity, CAS of at least 3, NOSPECS of at least 4 and duration under 3 months. From fresh peripheral blood, 10 ml in volume, the PBMCs were obtained. This entry is derived from a study of Graves' ophthalmopathy and Graves' hyperthyroidism. Study findings and constraints: The model's prediction of ophthalmopathy progression had about 70% sensitivity and 72% to 80% specificity. Most expanded thyroid clonotypes above 0.001 frequency also appeared in blood.

The CDR3 loop spans 11 amino acids. In germline, CDR1 is LNHDA, CDR2 SQIVND (reference sequence). The V gene lost 3 bases and the J gene lost 4 bases, with 3 bases spanning the gap. The authors amplified TCR beta CDR3 regions, and they did so from RNA transcripts for repertoire sequencing. A first-round RT-PCR used HTBI primers, followed by a second-round multiplex PCR. TCRdb fed the multiplex PCR reads into MiXCR, producing one record per CDR3 protein. Here the sample spans some 390,000 distinct CDR3 sequences, around 19% being singletons. The chain has TRBV19 and TRBJ2-5; D gene ambiguous. What was sequenced was peripheral blood. The sequence was collected from a woman younger than 30 with Graves' ophthalmopathy. For the CDR3, the DNA is TGTGCCAGTAGTATCAGAGAGACCCAGTACTTC. As protein: CASSIRETQYF. Full variable domain (missing parts from reference TRBV19 and TRBJ2-5): DGGITQSPKYLFRKEGQNVTLSCEQNLNHDAMYWYRQDPGQGLRLIYYSQIVNDFQKGDIAEGYSVSREKKESFPLTVTSAQKNPTAFYLCASSIRETQYFGPGTRLLVL.